What follows are 23 T cell receptor beta chains derived from one specimen sequenced in a study of blood T cell repertoires in COVID-19. TCRdb keeps only in-frame clones here, not all; method: immunoSEQ multiplex PCR. The top ten clones hold approximately 0.55% of a sample with about 150,000 clones, 91% of them seen once. Sequences were obtained from peripheral blood. Receptors were obtained from a man aged 50-59 years with acute or convalescent COVID-19.

This clone is a singleton in its sample. The rearrangement joins TRBV30 to TRBJ2-3; TRBD1 might be the D (5 bases). The CDR3 runs to 13 residues. Germline values: CDR1 GTSNPN, CDR2 SVGIG (reference sequence). The V and J ends lost 2 bases and 6 bases respectively, with 12 bases between them. The CDR3 spells CAWSTGWPDTQYF. For the CDR3, the DNA is TGTGCCTGGAGTACAGGATGGCCGGATACGCAGTATTTT.

V is TRBV18 and J is TRBJ2-7; 8 bases match TRBD1. V shed 5 bases, J shed 7 bases, and the junction held 10 bases outside the gene matches. There are 14 residues in the CDR3. CDR1 KGHSH and CDR2 LQKENI come from the germline V gene. The CDR3 DNA follows: TGTGCCAGCTCATTAAACCAGGGGGCGGAAGAGCAGTACTTC. Encoded protein: CASSLNQGAEEQYF.

The chain recombines TRBV6-5 with TRBJ2-3; TRBD2 aligns across 10 bases. CDR3 length: 15 residues. V lost 6 bases and J lost 1; bases outside the gene matches: 4. Looked up from germline, CDR1 is MNHEY and CDR2 is SVGAGI. In DNA form, the CDR3 reads TGTGCCAGCAGGGGTGGGACTAGCGGCACAGATACGCAGTATTTT. This gives the protein CASRGGTSGTDTQYF.

The chain has TRBV27 and TRBJ2-1, with 10 positions matching TRBD1. J lost 8 bases, V lost 3 bases, and 4 bases had no gene match. Germline CDR1 is MNHEY and CDR2 is SMNVEV (reference sequence). The CDR3 is 14 amino acids. Here the CDR3 reads CASSFGDRGHEQFF. In DNA form, the CDR3 reads TGTGCCAGCAGTTTCGGGGACAGGGGCCATGAGCAGTTCTTC.

This chain joins TRBV12-3 or TRBV12-4 and TRBJ2-7, with TRBD1 as a possible D gene (6 bases). V lost 6 bases, J lost 6 bases, and 9 bases lay in between. The CDR3 spans 11 residues. CDR3 sequence reads: CASRRRGEQYF. DNA of the CDR3: TGTGCCAGCAGGCGCAGGGGCGAGCAGTACTTC.

Turning to this clone: This sample includes further DNA sequences coding for the same CDR3. The chain links TRBV11-2 to TRBJ2-7, with a tentative D call TRBD1 (6 bases). Trimming cost V 4 bases and J 3 bases, with 7 bases left between them. The CDR3 extends over 12 amino acids. Per germline, CDR1 SGHAT and CDR2 FQNNGV. CDR3 nucleotide sequence: TGTGCCAGCAGCTCACAGGGCTACGAGCAGTACTTC. Translation: CASSSQGYEQYF.

The chain couples TRBV20-1 to TRBJ1-5, with a possible D match to TRBD1 (6 bases). V was pared by 6 bases and J by 5 bases, with 14 bases between. The germline gives CDR1 DFQATT, CDR2 SNEGSKA (reference sequence). The CDR3 contains 13 residues. In DNA, the CDR3 is TGCAGTGCCAGTACAGGGTTTCATCAGCCCCAGCATTTT. It yields the protein CSASTGFHQPQHF.

This chain uses TRBV11-2 with TRBJ2-5; 7 bases align to TRBD1. There are 14 residues in the CDR3. Germline V CDR1 and CDR2: SGHAT, FQNNGV. J lost 4 bases, V lost 1 base, and 3 bases had no gene match. The CDR3 region is CASSLGRQGETQYF. In nucleotides, the CDR3 is TGTGCCAGCAGCTTAGGTAGACAGGGAGAGACCCAGTACTTC.

V is TRBV30 and J is TRBJ1-6, with D possibly TRBD1 on 5 matching bases. This CDR3 comprises 13 residues. Trimming took off 4 bases at V and 7 bases at J, with 11 bases between the two ends. In germline, CDR1 is GTSNPN, CDR2 SVGIG (reference sequence). CDR3 DNA sequence: TGTGCCTGGACACCATCAGGGAATTCACCCCTCCACTTT. Amino acids: CAWTPSGNSPLHF.

This chain joins TRBV27 and TRBJ2-2; a weak D match, TRBD1 (6 bases). Germline CDR1 reads MNHEY; CDR2 reads SMNVEV (reference sequence). Trimming took off 2 bases at V and 6 bases at J, with 13 bases between the two ends. This CDR3 has 15 amino acids. In nucleotides, the CDR3 is TGTGCCAGCAGTTTAGGAACCAGGGGCCCCGGGGAGCTGTTTTTT. This gives the protein CASSLGTRGPGELFF.

The chain links TRBV2 to TRBJ2-7; 9 nucleotides agree with TRBD1. The germline V gene has CDR1 SNHLY and CDR2 FYNNEI. After removal of 5 bases from V and 5 bases from J, the junction contained 1 base not matched to a gene. This CDR3 comprises 12 residues. The CDR3 spells CASSWTGDEQYV. The CDR3 DNA sequence: TGTGCCAGCAGTTGGACAGGGGACGAGCAGTACGTC.

The chain combines TRBV7-9 with TRBJ1-2; TRBD1 might be the D (5 bases). The CDR3 length is 18 residues. CDR1 and CDR2 (germline): SEHNR, FQNEAQ (reference sequence). V was pared by 0 bases and J by 1 base, with 18 bases between. The CDR3 bases are TGTGCCAGCAGCTTAGCGAATCCCCGGGGGAGGGGTAACTATGGCTACACCTTC. This encodes CASSLANPRGRGNYGYTF. The full variable domain, completed using reference TRBV7-9 and TRBJ1-2, is DTGVSQNPRHKITKRGQNVTFRCDPISEHNRLYWYRQTLGQGPEFLTYFQNEAQLEKSRLLSDRFSAERPKGSFSTLEIQRTEQGDSAMYLCASSLANPRGRGNYGYTFGSGTRLTVV.

The rearrangement links TRBV5-4 to TRBJ1-6; D might be TRBD1 (6 bases). Germline lookup yields CDR1 SGHNT and CDR2 YYREEE (reference sequence). The CDR3 spans 15 residues. Trimming stripped 0 bases from V and 9 bases from J, with 13 bases between. CDR3 loop: CASSLGTGLGSPLHF. The CDR3 coding sequence is TGTGCCAGCAGCTTGGGAACAGGGCTTGGTTCACCCCTCCACTTT.

The rearrangement joins TRBV28 to TRBJ1-2, with 9 bases aligning to TRBD1. From germline, CDR1 is MDHEN and CDR2 SYDVKM. J gave up 4 bases and V 10 bases, and 13 bases lay outside the gene matches. The CDR3 spans 15 residues. The CDR3 loop is CATRAGTGNAYGYTF. Written as DNA, the CDR3 is TGTGCCACCCGGGCCGGGACAGGGAACGCCTATGGCTACACCTTC.

This chain uses TRBV5-1 with TRBJ1-1, with D possibly being TRBD1 (6 bases). This CDR3 has 14 amino acids. The germline CDR1 and CDR2 sequences are SGHRS and YFSETQ. V lost 4 bases and J lost 3, with 13 bases in between. CDR3 nucleotide sequence: TGCGCCAGCAGCCTCAACAGGGTTGACACTGAAGCTTTCTTT. Protein sequence: CASSLNRVDTEAFF.

The genes are TRBV5-6 and TRBJ2-2; D may be TRBD2 (7 bases). Trimming pared 4 bases from V and 4 bases from J, leaving 20 bases between. There are 17 residues in the CDR3. Germline V gives CDR1 SGHDT, CDR2 YYEEEE. The chain's CDR3 is CASSQPRGAAGTGELFF. In DNA form, the CDR3 reads TGTGCCAGCAGCCAACCACGGGGGGCTGCGGGCACCGGGGAGCTGTTTTTT.

In nucleotides, the CDR3 is TGTGCCAGTAGTAGCCCCGACAGGACGGTCACTGAAGCTTTCTTT. Translating it yields CASSSPDRTVTEAFF. V gene TRBV19 combines with J gene TRBJ1-1, with D perhaps matching TRBD1 (6 bases). Per the germline V gene, CDR1 is LNHDA and CDR2 is SQIVND (reference sequence). V was cut by 4 bases and J by 4 bases, with 16 bases left in between. This CDR3 is 15 amino acids long. The full variable domain, its missing parts supplied by reference TRBV19 and TRBJ1-1, is DGGITQSPKYLFRKEGQNVTLSCEQNLNHDAMYWYRQDPGQGLRLIYYSQIVNDFQKGDIAEGYSVSREKKESFPLTVTSAQKNPTAFYLCASSSPDRTVTEAFFGQGTRLTVV.

The CDR3 sequence: CASSFSDRLQFKNIQYF. CDR3 bases: TGTGCCAGCAGTTTTTCGGACAGGCTCCAGTTCAAAAACATTCAGTACTTC. The V gene is TRBV28, the J gene TRBJ2-4, with 7 positions matching TRBD1. This CDR3 region has 17 residues. Germline V gene lookup returns CDR1 MDHEN and CDR2 SYDVKM. Trimming removed 3 bases from V and 3 bases from J; junction bases left unmatched: 11. The full variable domain, in which reference TRBV28 and TRBJ2-4 provide the parts outside the CDR3, is DVKVTQSSRYLVKRTGEKVFLECVQDMDHENMFWYRQDPGLGLRLIYFSYDVKMKEKGDIPEGYSVSREKKERFSLILESASTNQTSMYLCASSFSDRLQFKNIQYFGAGTRLSVL.

The chain recombines TRBV2 with TRBJ1-5, with 8 bases lining up with TRBD1. Germline assignment: CDR1 SNHLY and CDR2 FYNNEI. This CDR3 region has 16 residues. V dropped 3 bases and J dropped 1; count of bases not matched to a gene: 5. The CDR3 DNA follows: TGTGCCAGCAGTGAGCAACAGGGGGGCAGCAATCAGCCCCAGCATTTT. This codes for CASSEQQGGSNQPQHF. Combining the CDR3 with reference TRBV2 and TRBJ1-5 gives the whole variable domain EPEVTQTPSHQVTQMGQEVILRCVPISNHLYFYWYRQILGQKVEFLVSFYNNEISEKSEIFDDQFSVERPDGSNFTLKIRSTKLEDSAMYFCASSEQQGGSNQPQHFGDGTRLSIL.

The chain uses TRBV15 and TRBJ2-1; D perhaps matches TRBD2 (6 bases). Germline loops: CDR1 LNHNV, CDR2 YYDKDF (reference sequence). The V end was cut by 2 bases, the J end by 0 bases, with 14 bases between. The CDR3 length is 17 residues. The CDR3 DNA reads TGTGCCACCAGCAGATCTATAGCGGATTTCTCCTACAATGAGCAGTTCTTC. Encoded protein: CATSRSIADFSYNEQFF.

V usage is TRBV29-1 and J usage is TRBJ2-7, with a tentative D call TRBD1 (6 bases). CDR1 is SQVTM and CDR2 is ANQGSEA in the germline V gene. The V gene lost 6 bases and the J gene lost 0 bases, with 12 bases spanning the gap. This CDR3 has 13 residues. The CDR3 sequence is CSVERDTSYEQYF. CDR3 DNA: TGCAGCGTGGAACGGGACACCTCCTACGAGCAGTACTTC.

V gene TRBV20-1 combines with J gene TRBJ2-3, with 7 bases fitting TRBD1. CDR3 size: 11 residues. CDR1 and CDR2 (germline): DFQATT, SNEGSKA (reference sequence). V trimming: 6 bases; J trimming: 10 bases; junction bases outside the gene matches: 7. The CDR3 sequence: CSAQDRRSQYF. CDR3 in DNA: TGCAGTGCGCAGGACAGGCGCTCGCAGTATTTT.

Only a few counts were recorded for this clone. The rearrangement uses TRBV6-1 and TRBJ1-1, with D perhaps TRBD1 (6 bases). The germline CDR1 and CDR2 sequences are MNHNS and SASEGT. Deletions cut 3 bases from V and 10 bases from J, with 12 bases between. The CDR3 spans 12 residues. The CDR3 here is CASSDLRGRAFF. Here the CDR3 DNA reads TGTGCCAGCAGTGACCTCAGGGGAAGAGCTTTCTTT.